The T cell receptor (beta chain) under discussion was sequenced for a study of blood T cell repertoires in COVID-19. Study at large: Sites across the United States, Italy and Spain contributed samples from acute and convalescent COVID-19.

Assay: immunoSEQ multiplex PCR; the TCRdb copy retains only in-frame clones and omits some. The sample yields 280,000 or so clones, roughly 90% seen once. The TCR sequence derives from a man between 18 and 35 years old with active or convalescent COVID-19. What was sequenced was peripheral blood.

In DNA, the CDR3 is TGTGCCAGCAGCCACGGGGGGGACCACAATGAGCAGTTCTTC. Translated: CASSHGGDHNEQFF. The V gene is TRBV2, the J gene TRBJ2-1; 8 bases match TRBD2. Germline CDR1 reads SNHLY; CDR2 reads FYNNEI. The CDR3 totals 14 residues. V was pared by 6 bases and J by 5 bases, with 6 bases of the junction left unmatched. Together with reference TRBV2 and TRBJ2-1, the CDR3 gives the full variable domain: EPEVTQTPSHQVTQMGQEVILRCVPISNHLYFYWYRQILGQKVEFLVSFYNNEISEKSEIFDDQFSVERPDGSNFTLKIRSTKLEDSAMYFCASSHGGDHNEQFFGPGTRLTVL.